This note documents a single T cell receptor beta chain sequence. These data belong to a study of blood T cell repertoires in COVID-19. Study information: Sites in the United States, Italy and Spain provided acute and convalescent COVID-19 samples. T cells, B-cell-depleted T cells, or PBMCs provided the cDNA or gDNA that served as material.

The trim removed 5 bases at V and 7 bases at J, leaving 14 bases unmatched. CDR1 is LGHDT, CDR2 YNNKEL, per germline (reference sequence). This CDR3 region has 19 residues. Method: immunoSEQ multiplex PCR; TCRdb's copy keeps in-frame clones and lacks some. The table lists around 88,000 clones, roughly 80% of them singletons. This clonotype was obtained from a man aged 60 to 69 with acute or convalescent COVID-19. V gene TRBV3-1 (or the pseudogene TRBV3-2) combines with J gene TRBJ2-1; 16 bases line up with TRBD2. The specimen was peripheral blood. CDR3 DNA: TGTGCCAGCAGCAAATCATTCGGGACTAGCGGGGGGGCCCGTAATGAGCAGTTCTTC. It codes for CASSKSFGTSGGARNEQFF.